These 9 T cell receptor beta chains were all obtained from the same sample, sequenced in a study of tumor-infiltrating lymphocytes in primary liver carcinoma. From approximately 500 ng total RNA, TCR beta cDNA was generated with a primer in the constant region. For TCR beta, libraries were produced by three nested multiplex PCR rounds using slightly modified ARM-PCR. With TRBV1-TRBV30 forward primers and a C-beta reverse primer, the first two PCR rounds were run for approximately 9 cycles each. TCRdb recomputed calls from the multiplex PCR reads with MiXCR, one row per CDR3 protein. The sample yields a few hundred thousand distinct CDR3 sequences, approximately 54% seen once. Out of unsorted whole blood came the blood RNA, and germline DNA was extracted as well. The specimen was peripheral blood. These receptors all stem from a woman in her thirties with primary liver carcinoma and hepatitis B virus infection.

This clonotype was picked up many times. The chain links TRBV11-2 to TRBJ2-5, with TRBD1 as a possible D gene (6 bases). The CDR3 runs to 14 residues. Trimming removed 5 bases at V and 3 bases at J, with 13 bases between. Germline CDR1 SGHAT, CDR2 FQNNGV. CDR3 sequence: CASSLGQPEETQYF. CDR3 bases: TGTGCCAGCAGCCTAGGACAGCCCGAAGAGACCCAGTACTTC.

This clonotype was detected a few times. The chain links TRBV12-3 or TRBV12-4 to TRBJ1-6; D gene uncertain. V dropped 7 bases and J dropped 9 bases, with 16 bases sitting between them. The CDR3 extends over 14 amino acids. The CDR3 spells CASKRQGIGSPLHF. CDR3 sequence (DNA): TGTGCCAGCAAAAGGCAAGGGATCGGTTCACCCCTCCACTTT.

Points on this clonotype: Relative to the germline gene, one junction end is altered; a read error may explain this. This chain joins TRBV4-1 and TRBJ2-5; TRBD1 aligns across 8 bases. CDR3 length: 13 residues. Per germline, CDR1 MGHRA and CDR2 YSYEKL. The chain's CDR3 is CTSSLTGGETQYF. In nucleotides, the CDR3 is TGCACCAGCAGCCTTACAGGGGGAGAGACCCAGTACTTC.

The CDR3: CASSQDPSSGRSEQYF. CDR3 sequence (DNA): TGCGCCAGCAGCCAAGATCCGTCTAGCGGGAGGAGTGAGCAGTACTTC. The chain employs TRBV4-1 and TRBJ2-7; 11 bases are shared with TRBD2. CDR3 size: 16 residues. Germline trimming cut 0 bases from V and 7 bases from J; bases unmatched to any gene: 8. The germline V gene has CDR1 MGHRA and CDR2 YSYEKL.

A remark on this clonotype: This may be a read error, as it is one base from a much larger clone. The CDR3: CASWGDRGNSPLHF. CDR3 sequence (DNA): TGTGCCAGCTGGGGGGACAGGGGGAATTCACCCCTCCACTTT. The rearrangement links TRBV6-6 to TRBJ1-6, with 11 bases matching TRBD1. V was clipped by 8 bases and J by 7 bases; unmatched bases: 4. The CDR3 is 14 amino acids. Germline CDR1 MNHNY, CDR2 SVGAGI (reference sequence).

Note on this clonotype: Given a much more abundant clone one base away, this may be a read error. The V gene is TRBV12-3 or TRBV12-4, the J gene TRBJ2-1; a weak D match, TRBD1 (5 bases). CDR3 length: 13 amino acids. The CDR3 bases are TGTGTCAGCAGTTTAACAGGAGTATCGGAGCAGTTCTTC. Translation: CVSSLTGVSEQFF.

Comments on this clonotype: The conserved final phenylalanine or tryptophan is absent from the CDR3, which likely points to a read error. The rearrangement joins TRBV29-1 to TRBJ2-5; TRBD2 is a possible D gene (6 bases). CDR1 and CDR2 from the germline V gene are SQVTM and ANQGSEA. This CDR3 is built from 13 residues. Between the trimmed V and J ends, which lost 2 bases and 5 bases, there was a span of 12 bases. CDR3 loop: CSVELGRGETQYL. The CDR3 region has the DNA TGCAGCGTTGAACTGGGACGGGGGGAGACCCAGTACTTA.

V and J are TRBV11-3 and TRBJ2-1, with D uncertain. This CDR3 is built from 15 residues. V lost 4 bases, J lost 0 bases, and 10 bases lay in between. Looked up from germline, CDR1 is SGHNT and CDR2 is YENEEA. This CDR3 reads CASSSGPDSYNEQFF. For the CDR3, the DNA is TGTGCCAGCAGCTCTGGGCCGGACTCCTACAATGAGCAGTTCTTC. Full variable domain (missing parts from reference TRBV11-3 and TRBJ2-1): EAGVVQSPRYKIIEKKQPVAFWCNPISGHNTLYWYLQNLGQGPELLIRYENEEAVDDSQLPKDRFSAERLKGVDSTLKIQPAELGDSAVYLCASSSGPDSYNEQFFGPGTRLTVL.

This clonotype was detected a few times. The rearrangement links TRBV12-3 or TRBV12-4 to TRBJ2-7; no firm D call. V dropped 4 bases and J dropped 1 base, with 11 bases sitting between them. The CDR3 is 14 residues long. The CDR3 region is CASSSGRRSYEQYF. In nucleotides, the CDR3 is TGTGCCAGCAGTTCCGGACGGAGATCCTACGAGCAGTACTTC.